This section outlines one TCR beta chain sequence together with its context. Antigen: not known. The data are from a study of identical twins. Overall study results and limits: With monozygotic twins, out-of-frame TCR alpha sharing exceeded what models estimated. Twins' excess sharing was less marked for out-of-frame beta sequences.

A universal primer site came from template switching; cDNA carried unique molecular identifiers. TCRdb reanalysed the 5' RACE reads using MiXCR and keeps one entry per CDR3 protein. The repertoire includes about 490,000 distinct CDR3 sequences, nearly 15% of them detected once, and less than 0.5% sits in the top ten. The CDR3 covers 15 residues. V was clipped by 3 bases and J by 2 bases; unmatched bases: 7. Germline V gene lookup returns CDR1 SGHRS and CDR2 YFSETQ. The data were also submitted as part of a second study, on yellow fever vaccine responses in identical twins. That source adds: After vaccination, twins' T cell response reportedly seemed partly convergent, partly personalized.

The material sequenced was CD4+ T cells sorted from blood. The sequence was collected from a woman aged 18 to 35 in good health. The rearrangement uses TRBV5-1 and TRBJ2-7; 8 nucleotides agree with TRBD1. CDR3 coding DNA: TGCGCCAGCAGCTCCTCGGGACAGGCGACCTACGAGCAGTACTTC. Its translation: CASSSSGQATYEQYF.